This T cell receptor (beta chain) was obtained from a study of cytomegalovirus exposure and HLA in healthy donors. Study information: Both the 120 validation repertoires and the 600 to 750 first-cohort repertoires used the same platform, as reported by a later analysis.

The method was immunoSEQ multiplex PCR; TCRdb's version includes in-frame clones alone and lacks a portion of them. The sample yields 160,000 or so clones, about four fifths seen once. Unmatched junction bases numbered 6, after V lost 6 bases and J lost 2 bases. CDR3 length: 14 residues. CDR1 MNHEY and CDR2 SVGAGI come from the germline V gene. General observations from the study: Reports indicated that the classifier achieved high specificity and sensitivity in diagnosing cytomegalovirus status.

Concerning this clone itself: What it binds is not known.

Sequencing was performed on PBMCs. The chain couples TRBV6-5 to TRBJ2-7, with 8 positions matching TRBD1. The source is a young man in good health and CMV-seropositive. In nucleotides, the CDR3 is TGTGCCAGCAGACCGGACAGGGCGACCTACGAGCAGTACTTC. Translating gives CASRPDRATYEQYF.